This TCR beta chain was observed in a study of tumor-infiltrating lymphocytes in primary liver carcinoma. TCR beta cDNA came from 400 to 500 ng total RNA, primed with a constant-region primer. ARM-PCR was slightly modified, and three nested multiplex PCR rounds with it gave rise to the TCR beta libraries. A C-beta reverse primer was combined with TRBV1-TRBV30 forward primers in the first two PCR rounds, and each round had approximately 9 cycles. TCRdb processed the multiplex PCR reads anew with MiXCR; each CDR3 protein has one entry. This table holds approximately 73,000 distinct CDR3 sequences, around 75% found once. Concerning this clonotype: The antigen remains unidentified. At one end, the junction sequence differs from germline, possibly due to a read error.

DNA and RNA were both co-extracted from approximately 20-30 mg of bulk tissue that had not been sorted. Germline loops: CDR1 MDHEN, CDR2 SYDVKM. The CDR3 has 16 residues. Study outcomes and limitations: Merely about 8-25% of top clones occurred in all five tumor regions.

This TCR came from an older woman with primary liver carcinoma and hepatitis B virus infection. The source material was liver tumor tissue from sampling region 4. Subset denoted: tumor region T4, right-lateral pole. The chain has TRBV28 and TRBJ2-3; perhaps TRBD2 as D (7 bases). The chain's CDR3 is CASSLLGRGSTDMQYF. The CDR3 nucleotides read TGTGCCAGCAGTTTACTGGGGAGGGGGAGCACAGATATGCAGTATTTT.